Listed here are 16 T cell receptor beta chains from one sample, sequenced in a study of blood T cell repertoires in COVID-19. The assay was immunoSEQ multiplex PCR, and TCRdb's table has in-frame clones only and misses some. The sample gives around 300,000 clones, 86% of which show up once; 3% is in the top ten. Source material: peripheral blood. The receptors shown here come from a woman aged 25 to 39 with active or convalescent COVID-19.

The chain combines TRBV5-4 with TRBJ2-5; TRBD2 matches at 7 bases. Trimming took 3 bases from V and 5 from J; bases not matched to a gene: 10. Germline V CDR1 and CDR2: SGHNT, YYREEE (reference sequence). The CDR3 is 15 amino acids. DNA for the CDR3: TGTGCCAGCAGCTCCCAGGGAGGGGCGATTGAGACCCAGTACTTC. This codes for CASSSQGGAIETQYF.

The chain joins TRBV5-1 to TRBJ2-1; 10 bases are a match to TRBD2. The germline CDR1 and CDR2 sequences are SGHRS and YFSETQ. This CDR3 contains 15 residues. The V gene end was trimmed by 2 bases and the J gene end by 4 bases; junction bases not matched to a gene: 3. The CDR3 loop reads CASSFETSGYNEQFF. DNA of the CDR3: TGCGCCAGCAGCTTCGAGACTAGCGGGTACAATGAGCAGTTCTTC. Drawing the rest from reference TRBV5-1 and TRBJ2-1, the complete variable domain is KAGVTQTPRYLIKTRGQQVTLSCSPISGHRSVSWYQQTPGQGLQFLFEYFSETQRNKGNFPGRFSGRQFSNSRSEMNVSTLELGDSALYLCASSFETSGYNEQFFGPGTRLTVL.

CDR3 residues: CALPGLPTDTQYF. CDR3 nucleotides: TGTGCCCTTCCGGGGTTGCCAACAGATACGCAGTATTTT. This chain links TRBV24-1 with TRBJ2-3; the D gene is possibly TRBD2 (5 bases). Germline values: CDR1 KGHDR, CDR2 SFDVKD. The CDR3 contains 13 residues. The germline V and J ends were trimmed by 12 bases and 3 bases, with 15 bases remaining between them.

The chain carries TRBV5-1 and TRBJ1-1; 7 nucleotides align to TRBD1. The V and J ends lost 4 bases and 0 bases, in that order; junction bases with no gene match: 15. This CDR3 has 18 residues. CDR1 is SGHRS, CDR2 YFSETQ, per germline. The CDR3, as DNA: TGCGCCAGCAGCCCCCCCCCAGGGGGAGCTGGTCTGAACACTGAAGCTTTCTTT. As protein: CASSPPPGGAGLNTEAFF. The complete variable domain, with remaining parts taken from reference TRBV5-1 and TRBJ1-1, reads KAGVTQTPRYLIKTRGQQVTLSCSPISGHRSVSWYQQTPGQGLQFLFEYFSETQRNKGNFPGRFSGRQFSNSRSEMNVSTLELGDSALYLCASSPPPGGAGLNTEAFFGQGTRLTVV.

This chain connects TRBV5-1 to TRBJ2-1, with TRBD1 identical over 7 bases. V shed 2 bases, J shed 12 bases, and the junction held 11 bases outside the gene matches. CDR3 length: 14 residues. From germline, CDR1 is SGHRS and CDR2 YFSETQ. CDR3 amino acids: CASSLTTGVAGQFF. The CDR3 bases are TGCGCCAGCAGCTTAACAACAGGGGTGGCTGGGCAGTTCTTC.

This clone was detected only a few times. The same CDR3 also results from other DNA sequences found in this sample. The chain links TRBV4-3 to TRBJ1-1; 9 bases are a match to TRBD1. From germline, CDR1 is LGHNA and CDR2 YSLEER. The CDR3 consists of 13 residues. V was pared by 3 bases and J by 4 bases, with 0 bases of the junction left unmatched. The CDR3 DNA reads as TGCGCCAGCAGCCAGGACAGGGGCACTGAAGCTTTCTTT. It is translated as CASSQDRGTEAFF.

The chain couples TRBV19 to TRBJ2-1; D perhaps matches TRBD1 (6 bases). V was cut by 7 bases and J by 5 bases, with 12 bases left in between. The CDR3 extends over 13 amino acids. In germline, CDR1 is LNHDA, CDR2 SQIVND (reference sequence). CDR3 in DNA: TGTGCCAGTAAGAAGAGGGGGAACAATGAGCAGTTCTTC. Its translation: CASKKRGNNEQFF.

The CDR3 sequence is CASSPSTANYGYTF. DNA of the CDR3: TGTGCCAGCTCACCATCGACAGCTAACTATGGCTACACCTTC. The J gene is TRBJ1-2, the V gene TRBV18; a possible D gene is TRBD1 (5 bases). The CDR3 is 14 residues long. V was pared by 2 bases and J by 0 bases, with 7 bases between. The germline gives CDR1 KGHSH, CDR2 LQKENI.

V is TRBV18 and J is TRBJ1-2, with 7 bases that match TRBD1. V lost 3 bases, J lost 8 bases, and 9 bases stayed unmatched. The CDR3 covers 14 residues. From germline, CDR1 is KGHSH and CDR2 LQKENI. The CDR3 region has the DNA TGTGCCAGCTCACCGGTCAGGGGGACTGAGGGCTACACCTTC. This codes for CASSPVRGTEGYTF.

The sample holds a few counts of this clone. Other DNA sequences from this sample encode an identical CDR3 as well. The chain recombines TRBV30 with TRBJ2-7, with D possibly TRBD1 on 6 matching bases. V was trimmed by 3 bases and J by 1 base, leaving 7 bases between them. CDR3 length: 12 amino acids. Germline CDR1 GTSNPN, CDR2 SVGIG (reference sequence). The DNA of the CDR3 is TGTGCCTGGAGGCAGGGGTCCTACGAGCAGTACTTC. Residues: CAWRQGSYEQYF.

The CDR3 nucleotides are TGTGCCAGCAGAGGGGACAGGGGAAGGAATAGGTATAATTCACCCCTCCACTTT. It translates to CASRGDRGRNRYNSPLHF. This chain links TRBV27 with TRBJ1-6; 10 bases agree with TRBD1. The junction had 12 bases not matched to a gene; V was cut back by 6 bases and J by 4 bases. The CDR3 has 18 amino acids. Germline CDR1 is MNHEY and CDR2 is SMNVEV (reference sequence).

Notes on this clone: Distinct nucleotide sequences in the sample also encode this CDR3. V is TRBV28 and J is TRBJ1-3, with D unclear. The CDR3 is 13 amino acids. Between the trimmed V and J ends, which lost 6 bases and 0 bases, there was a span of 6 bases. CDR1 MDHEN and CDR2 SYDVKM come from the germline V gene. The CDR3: CASSLLSGNTIYF. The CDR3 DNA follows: TGTGCCAGCAGCCTTCTCTCTGGAAACACCATATATTTT.

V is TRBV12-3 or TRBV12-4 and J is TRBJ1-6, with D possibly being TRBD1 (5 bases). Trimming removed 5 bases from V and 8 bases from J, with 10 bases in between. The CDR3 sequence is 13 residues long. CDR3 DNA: TGTGCCAGCAGTCTCCTAGGGGATTCACCCCTCCACTTT. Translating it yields CASSLLGDSPLHF.

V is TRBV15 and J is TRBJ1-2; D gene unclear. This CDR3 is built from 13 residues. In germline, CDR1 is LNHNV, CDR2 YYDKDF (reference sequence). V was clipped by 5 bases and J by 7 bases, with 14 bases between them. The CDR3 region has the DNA TGTGCCACCAGCCCAATCGGGGATCCTGGCTACACCTTC. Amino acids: CATSPIGDPGYTF.

This CDR3 reads CAWSVERSIGLINSPLHF. The CDR3 region has the DNA TGTGCCTGGAGTGTAGAGCGGTCAATAGGACTCATTAATTCACCCCTCCACTTT. The gene calls are TRBV30 and TRBJ1-6; D unclear. Germline CDR1 and CDR2: GTSNPN and SVGIG (reference sequence). The CDR3 has 18 amino acids. V lost 0 bases to trimming and J lost 6 bases, with 21 bases between them. The complete variable domain, with remaining parts taken from reference TRBV30 and TRBJ1-6, reads SQTIHQWPATLVQPVGSPLSLECTVEGTSNPNLYWYRQAAGRGLQLLFYSVGIGQISSEVPQNLSASRPQDRQFILSSKKLLLSDSGFYLCAWSVERSIGLINSPLHFGNGTRLTVT.

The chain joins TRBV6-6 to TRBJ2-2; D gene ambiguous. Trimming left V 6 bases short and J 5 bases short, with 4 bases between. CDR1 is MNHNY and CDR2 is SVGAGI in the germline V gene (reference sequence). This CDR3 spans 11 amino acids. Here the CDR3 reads CASSPTGELFF. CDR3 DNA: TGTGCCAGCAGCCCAACCGGGGAGCTGTTTTTT.